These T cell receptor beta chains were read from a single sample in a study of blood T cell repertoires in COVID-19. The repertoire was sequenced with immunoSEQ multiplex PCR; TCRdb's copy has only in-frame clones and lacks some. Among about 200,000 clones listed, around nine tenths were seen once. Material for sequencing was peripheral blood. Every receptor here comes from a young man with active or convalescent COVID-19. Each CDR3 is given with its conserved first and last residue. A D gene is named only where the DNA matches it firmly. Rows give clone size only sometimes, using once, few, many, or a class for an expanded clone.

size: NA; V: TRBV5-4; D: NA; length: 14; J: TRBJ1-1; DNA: TGTGCCAGCAGCCTCGGACAGAAAAACACTGAAGCTTTCTTT; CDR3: CASSLGQKNTEAFF
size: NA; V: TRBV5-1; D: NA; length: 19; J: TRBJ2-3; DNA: TGCGCCAGCAGCTTGCATCCGGTTCGAGATTTTCTAACTGAAGATACGCAGTATTTT; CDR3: CASSLHPVRDFLTEDTQYF
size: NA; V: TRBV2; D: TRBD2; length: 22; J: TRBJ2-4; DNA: TGTGCCAGCAGCCCCGACTGGACAGGGGCAGGACTAGCGGGAAGAGCCAAAAACATTCAGTACTTC; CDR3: CASSPDWTGAGLAGRAKNIQYF
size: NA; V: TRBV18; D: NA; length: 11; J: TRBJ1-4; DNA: TGTGCCAGCTCACCCGGCGGAAAACTGTTTTTT; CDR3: CASSPGGKLFF
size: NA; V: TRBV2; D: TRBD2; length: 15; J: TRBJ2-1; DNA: TGTGCCAGCAGTGATGCGTCTAGCGGATACAATGAGCAGTTCTTC; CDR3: CASSDASSGYNEQFF
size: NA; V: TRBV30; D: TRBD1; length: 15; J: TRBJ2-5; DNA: TGTGCCTGGACCCCGGGACAGGTGTACCAAGAGACCCAGTACTTC; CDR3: CAWTPGQVYQETQYF
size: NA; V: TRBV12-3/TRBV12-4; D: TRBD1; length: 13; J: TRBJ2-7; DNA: TGTGCCAGCAGTCCCCAGAGGGGGCTCGAGCAGTACTTC; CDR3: CASSPQRGLEQYF
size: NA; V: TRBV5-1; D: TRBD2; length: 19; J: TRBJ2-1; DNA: TGCGCCAGCAGTCGCGCCGGGACTAGCGGGAGGGCCTTCTACAATGAGCAGTTCTTC; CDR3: CASSRAGTSGRAFYNEQFF
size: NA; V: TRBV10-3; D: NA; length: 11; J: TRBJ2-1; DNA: TGTGCCACCCGGGGGACCAATGAGCAGTTCTTC; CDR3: CATRGTNEQFF
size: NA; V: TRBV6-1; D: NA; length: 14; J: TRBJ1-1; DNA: TGTGCCAGCAGTGAAATTCTAGGGAGCACTGAAGCTTTCTTT; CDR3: CASSEILGSTEAFF
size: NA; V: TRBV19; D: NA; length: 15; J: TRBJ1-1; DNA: TGTGCCAGTAGTATAGATCATTGGGGGCGGACTGAAGCTTTCTTT; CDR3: CASSIDHWGRTEAFF
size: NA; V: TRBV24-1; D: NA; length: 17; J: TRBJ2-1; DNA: TGTGCCACCAGTGACCGGGACTTGCGGCCGCCGTACAATGAGCAGTTCTTC; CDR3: CATSDRDLRPPYNEQFF
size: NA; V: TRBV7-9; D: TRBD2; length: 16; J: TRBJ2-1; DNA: TGTGCCAGCAGCTTAGGAGCGGGGAGGATTTACAATGAGCAGTTCTTC; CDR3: CASSLGAGRIYNEQFF
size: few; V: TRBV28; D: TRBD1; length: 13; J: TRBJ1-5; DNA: TGTGCCAGCAGTACACAGGGGTGGGAGCCCCAGCATTTT; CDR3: CASSTQGWEPQHF
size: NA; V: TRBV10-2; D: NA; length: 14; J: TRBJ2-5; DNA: TGCGCCAGCAGTGAGTCGAGAGTGCAAGAGACCCAGTACTTC; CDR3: CASSESRVQETQYF
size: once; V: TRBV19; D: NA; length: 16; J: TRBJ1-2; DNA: TGTGCCAGTAGTCCACTGACAGGAAATGGTAACTATGGCTACACCTTC; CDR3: CASSPLTGNGNYGYTF
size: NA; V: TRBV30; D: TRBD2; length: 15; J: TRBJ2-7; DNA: TGTGCCTGGAGTGCCTTAGCGGGAGTTTTCAACGAGCAGTACTTC; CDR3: CAWSALAGVFNEQYF
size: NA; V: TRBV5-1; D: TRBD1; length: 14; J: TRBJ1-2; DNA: TGCGCCAGCACCTCCCAGGGGGCAGGCTATGGTTACACCTTC; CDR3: CASTSQGAGYGYTF
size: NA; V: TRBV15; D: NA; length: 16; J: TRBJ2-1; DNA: TGTGCCACCAGCAGAGTGGAGGGCGGCTATTTCGATGAGCAGTTCTTC; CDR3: CATSRVEGGYFDEQFF
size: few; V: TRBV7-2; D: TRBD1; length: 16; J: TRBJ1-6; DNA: TGTGCCAGCAGCTTTGGGACAGCCATACTTAATTCACCCCTCCACTTT; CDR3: CASSFGTAILNSPLHF
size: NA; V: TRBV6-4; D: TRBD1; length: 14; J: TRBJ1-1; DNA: TGTGCCAGCAGATCCAGACAGGGGGCATCTGAAGCTTTCTTT; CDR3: CASRSRQGASEAFF
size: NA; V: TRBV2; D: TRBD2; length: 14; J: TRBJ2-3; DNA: TGTGCCAGTCAGGCTAGCGGGAGGGTAGATACGCAGTATTTT; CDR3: CASQASGRVDTQYF
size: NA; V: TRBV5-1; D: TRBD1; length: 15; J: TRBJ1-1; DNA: TGCGCCAGCAGCCCCACAGGGGCCGCGGGGACTGAAGCTTTCTTT; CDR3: CASSPTGAAGTEAFF
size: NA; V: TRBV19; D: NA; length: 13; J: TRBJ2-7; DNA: TGTGCCAGCACAGGGACTAAAGGCAGTGAGCAGTACTTC; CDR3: CASTGTKGSEQYF
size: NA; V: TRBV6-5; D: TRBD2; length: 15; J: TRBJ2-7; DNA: TGTGCCAGCAGCCCCAGAAACGGGGGGGGTGTCGAGCAGTACTTC; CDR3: CASSPRNGGGVEQYF
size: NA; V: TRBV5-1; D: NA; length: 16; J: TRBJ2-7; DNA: TGCGCCAGCAGCCCGGCCCGGGAGACGGGTACCTACGAGCAGTACTTC; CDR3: CASSPARETGTYEQYF